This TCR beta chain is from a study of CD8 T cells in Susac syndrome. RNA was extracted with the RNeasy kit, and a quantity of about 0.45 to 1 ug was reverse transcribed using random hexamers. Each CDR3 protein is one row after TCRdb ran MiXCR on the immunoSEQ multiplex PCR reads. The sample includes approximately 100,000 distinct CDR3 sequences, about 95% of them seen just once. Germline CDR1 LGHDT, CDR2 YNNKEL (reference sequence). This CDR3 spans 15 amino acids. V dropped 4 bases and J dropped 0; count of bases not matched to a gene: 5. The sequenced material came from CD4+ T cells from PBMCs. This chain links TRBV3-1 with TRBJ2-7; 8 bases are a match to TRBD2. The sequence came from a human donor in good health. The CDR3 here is CASSPLAVNSYEQYF. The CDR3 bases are TGTGCCAGCAGCCCACTAGCGGTCAACTCCTACGAGCAGTACTTC.